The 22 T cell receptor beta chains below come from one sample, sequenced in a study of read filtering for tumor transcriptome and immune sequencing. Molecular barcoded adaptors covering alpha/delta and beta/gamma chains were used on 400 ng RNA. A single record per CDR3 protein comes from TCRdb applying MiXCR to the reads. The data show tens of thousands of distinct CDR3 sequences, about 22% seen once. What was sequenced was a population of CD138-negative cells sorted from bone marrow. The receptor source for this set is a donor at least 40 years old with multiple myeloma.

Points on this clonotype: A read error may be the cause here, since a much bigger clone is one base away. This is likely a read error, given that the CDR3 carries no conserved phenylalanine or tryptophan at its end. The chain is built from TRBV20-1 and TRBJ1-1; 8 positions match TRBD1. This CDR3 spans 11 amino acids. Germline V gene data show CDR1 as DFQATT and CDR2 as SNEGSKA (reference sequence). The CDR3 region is CRGTGGTEAFL. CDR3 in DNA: TGCAGAGGTACAGGGGGCACTGAAGCTTTCCTT.

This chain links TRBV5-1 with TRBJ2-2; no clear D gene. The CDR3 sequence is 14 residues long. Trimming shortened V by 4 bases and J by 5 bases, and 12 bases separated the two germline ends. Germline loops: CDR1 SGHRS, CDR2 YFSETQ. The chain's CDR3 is CASSPDKITGELFF. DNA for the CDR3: TGCGCCAGCAGCCCTGACAAGATTACCGGGGAGCTGTTTTTT.

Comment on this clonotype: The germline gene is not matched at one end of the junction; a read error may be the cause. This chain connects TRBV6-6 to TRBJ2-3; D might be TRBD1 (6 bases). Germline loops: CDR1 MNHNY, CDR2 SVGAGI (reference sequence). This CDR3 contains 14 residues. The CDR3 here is CASSYSGATVTQYF. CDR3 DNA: TGTGCCAGCAGTTACTCGGGGGCCACAGTTACGCAGTATTTT.

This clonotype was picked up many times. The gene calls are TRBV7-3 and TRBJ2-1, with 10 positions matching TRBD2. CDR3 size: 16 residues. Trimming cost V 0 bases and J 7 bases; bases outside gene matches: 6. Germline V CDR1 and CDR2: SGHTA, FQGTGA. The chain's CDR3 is CASSLTSGGTPNEQFF. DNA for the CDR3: TGTGCCAGCAGCTTAACTAGCGGGGGGACACCTAATGAGCAGTTCTTC. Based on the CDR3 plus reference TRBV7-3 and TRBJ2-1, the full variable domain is GAGVSQTPSNKVTEKGKYVELRCDPISGHTALYWYRQSLGQGPEFLIYFQGTGAADDSGLPNDRFFAVRPEGSVSTLKIQRTERGDSAVYLCASSLTSGGTPNEQFFGPGTRLTVL.

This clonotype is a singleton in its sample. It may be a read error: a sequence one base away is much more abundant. DNA for the CDR3: TGCGCCAGCAGCTTACCCTGGGCCTCGCAAGAGACCCAGTACTTC. This translates into CASSLPWASQETQYF. The rearrangement joins TRBV5-1 to TRBJ2-5; D is ambiguous. The CDR3 runs 15 residues. CDR1 is SGHRS, CDR2 YFSETQ, per germline. V lost 2 bases to trimming and J lost 2 bases, with 13 bases between them. The full variable domain, completed using reference TRBV5-1 and TRBJ2-5, is KAGVTQTPRYLIKTRGQQVTLSCSPISGHRSVSWYQQTPGQGLQFLFEYFSETQRNKGNFPGRFSGRQFSNSRSEMNVSTLELGDSALYLCASSLPWASQETQYFGPGTRLLVL.

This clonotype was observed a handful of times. The chain's CDR3 is CASSHTGMISGANVLTF. The CDR3 DNA sequence: TGTGCCAGCAGCCATACAGGGATGATCTCTGGGGCCAACGTCCTGACTTTC. The chain uses TRBV11-2 and TRBJ2-6; D may be TRBD1 (6 bases). Germline CDR1 and CDR2: SGHAT and FQNNGV. V was pared by 5 bases and J by 0 bases, with 14 bases between. CDR3 length equals 17 residues.

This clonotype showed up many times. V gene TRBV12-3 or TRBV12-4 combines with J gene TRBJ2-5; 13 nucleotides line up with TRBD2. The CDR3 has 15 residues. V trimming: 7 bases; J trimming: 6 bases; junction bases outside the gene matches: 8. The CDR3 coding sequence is TGTGCCAGCACCCTACTAGCGGGGGGGCCGAAGACCCAGTACTTC. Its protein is CASTLLAGGPKTQYF.

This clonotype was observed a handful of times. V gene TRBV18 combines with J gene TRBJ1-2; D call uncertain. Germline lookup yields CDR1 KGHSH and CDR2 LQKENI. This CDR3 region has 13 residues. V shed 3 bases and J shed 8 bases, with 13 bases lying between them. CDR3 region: CASSPKDGLGYTF. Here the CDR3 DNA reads TGTGCCAGCTCACCCAAGGACGGACTAGGCTACACCTTC. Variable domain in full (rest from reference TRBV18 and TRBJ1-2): NAGVMQNPRHLVRRRGQEARLRCSPMKGHSHVYWYRQLPEEGLKFMVYLQKENIIDESGMPKERFSAEFPKEGPSILRIQQVVRGDSAAYFCASSPKDGLGYTFGSGTRLTVV.

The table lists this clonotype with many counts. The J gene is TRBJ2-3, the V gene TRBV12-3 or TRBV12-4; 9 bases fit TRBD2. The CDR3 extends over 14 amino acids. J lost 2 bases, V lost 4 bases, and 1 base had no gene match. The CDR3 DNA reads TGTGCCAGCAGTTGGACTAGCGTCACAGATACGCAGTATTTT. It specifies CASSWTSVTDTQYF.

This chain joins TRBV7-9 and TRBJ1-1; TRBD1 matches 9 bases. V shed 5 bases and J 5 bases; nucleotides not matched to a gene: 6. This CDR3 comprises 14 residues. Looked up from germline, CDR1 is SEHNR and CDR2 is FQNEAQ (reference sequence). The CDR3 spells CASSETGGWTEAFF. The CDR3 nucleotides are TGTGCCAGCAGCGAAACAGGGGGCTGGACTGAAGCTTTCTTT.

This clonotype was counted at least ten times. This chain's CDR3 is CSVPPIAGGSETQYF. DNA for the CDR3: TGCAGTGTTCCCCCCATAGCGGGGGGTTCAGAGACCCAGTACTTC. This sequence joins TRBV20-1 and TRBJ2-5; TRBD2 matches at 10 bases. The junction had 12 bases not matched to a gene; V was cut back by 7 bases and J by 4 bases. CDR1 DFQATT and CDR2 SNEGSKA come from the germline V gene (reference sequence). CDR3 length: 15 amino acids.

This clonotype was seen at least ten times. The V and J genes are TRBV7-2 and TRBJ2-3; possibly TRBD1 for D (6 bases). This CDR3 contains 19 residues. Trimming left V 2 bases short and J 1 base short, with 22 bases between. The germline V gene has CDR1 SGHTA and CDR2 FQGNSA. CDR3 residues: CASSLSGFFVAGGTDTQYF. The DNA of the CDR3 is TGTGCCAGCAGCTTAAGTGGCTTTTTCGTGGCAGGGGGCACAGATACGCAGTATTTT.

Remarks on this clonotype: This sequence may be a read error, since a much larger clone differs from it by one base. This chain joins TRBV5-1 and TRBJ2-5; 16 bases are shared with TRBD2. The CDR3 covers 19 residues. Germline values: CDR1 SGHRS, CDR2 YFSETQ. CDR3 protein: CASGLVGLAGGPRQETQYF. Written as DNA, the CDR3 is TGCGCCAGCGGCTTGGTGGGACTAGCGGGGGGGCCACGCCAGGAGACCCAGTACTTC.

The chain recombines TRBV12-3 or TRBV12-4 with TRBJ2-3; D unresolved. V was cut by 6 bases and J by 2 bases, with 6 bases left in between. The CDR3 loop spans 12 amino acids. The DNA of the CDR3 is TGTGCCAGCAGCGTCACCACAGATACGCAGTATTTT. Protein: CASSVTTDTQYF.

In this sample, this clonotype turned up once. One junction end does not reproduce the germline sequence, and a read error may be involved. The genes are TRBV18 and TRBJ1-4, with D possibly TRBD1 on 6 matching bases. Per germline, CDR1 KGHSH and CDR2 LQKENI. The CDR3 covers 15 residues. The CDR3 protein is CASSPPGTPNEELLF. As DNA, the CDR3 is TGTGCCAGCTCACCCCCCGGGACACCGAATGAAGAACTGCTTTTT.

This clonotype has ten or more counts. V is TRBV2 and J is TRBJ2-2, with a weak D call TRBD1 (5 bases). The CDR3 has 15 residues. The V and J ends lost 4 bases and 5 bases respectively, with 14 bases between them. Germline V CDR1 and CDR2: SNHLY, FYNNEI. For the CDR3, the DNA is TGTGCCAGCAGTGGACAGACAATTGGTACCGGGGAGCTGTTTTTT. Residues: CASSGQTIGTGELFF.

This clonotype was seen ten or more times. CDR3 loop: CASSSSPGRAWLQYF. Here the CDR3 DNA reads TGTGCCAGCAGCTCCTCGCCCGGGCGGGCATGGTTGCAGTACTTC. The genes are TRBV7-2 and TRBJ2-7, with D possibly being TRBD2 (5 bases). This CDR3 comprises 15 residues. Germline V gives CDR1 SGHTA, CDR2 FQGNSA. V lost 4 bases and J 9 bases, leaving 22 bases between the germline ends.

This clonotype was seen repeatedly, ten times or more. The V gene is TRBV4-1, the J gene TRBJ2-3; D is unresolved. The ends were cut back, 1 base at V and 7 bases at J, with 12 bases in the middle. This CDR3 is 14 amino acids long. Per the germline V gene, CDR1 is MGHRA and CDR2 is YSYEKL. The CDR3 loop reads CASSQGGSGYTQYF. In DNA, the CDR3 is TGCGCCAGCAGCCAAGGAGGCTCAGGTTATACGCAGTATTTT.

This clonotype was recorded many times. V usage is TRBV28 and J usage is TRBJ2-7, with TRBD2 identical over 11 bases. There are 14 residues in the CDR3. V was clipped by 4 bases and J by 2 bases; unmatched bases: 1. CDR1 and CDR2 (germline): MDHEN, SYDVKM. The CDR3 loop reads CASSSSGGPYEQYF. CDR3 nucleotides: TGTGCCAGCAGTTCTAGCGGGGGGCCCTACGAGCAGTACTTC.

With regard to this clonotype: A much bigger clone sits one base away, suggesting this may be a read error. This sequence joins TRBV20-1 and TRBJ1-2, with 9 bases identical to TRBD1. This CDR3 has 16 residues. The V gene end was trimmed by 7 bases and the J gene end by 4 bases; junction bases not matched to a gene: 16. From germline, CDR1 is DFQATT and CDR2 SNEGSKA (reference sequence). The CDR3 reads CSVWDSDRGLVYGYTF. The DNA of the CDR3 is TGCAGTGTTTGGGATTCGGACAGGGGTCTCGTCTATGGCTACACCTTC.

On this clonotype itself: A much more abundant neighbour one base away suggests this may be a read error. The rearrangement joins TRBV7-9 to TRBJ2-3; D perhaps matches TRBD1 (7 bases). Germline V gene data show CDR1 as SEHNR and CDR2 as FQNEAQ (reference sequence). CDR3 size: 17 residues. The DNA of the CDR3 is TGTGTCAGCAGCTTAGGCGCGACAGGGACTCGGACAGATACGCAGTATTTT. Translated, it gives CVSSLGATGTRTDTQYF.

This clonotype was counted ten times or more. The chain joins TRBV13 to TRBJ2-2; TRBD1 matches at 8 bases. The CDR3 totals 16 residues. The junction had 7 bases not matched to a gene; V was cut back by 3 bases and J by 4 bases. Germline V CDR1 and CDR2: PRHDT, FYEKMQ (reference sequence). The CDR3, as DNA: TGTGCCAGCAGCTTCTCCCCGACAGGGGCCACCGGGGAGCTGTTTTTT. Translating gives CASSFSPTGATGELFF.